Shown below are 29 T cell receptor beta chains from a single sample sequenced in a study of shared clonotypes between healthy human individuals. Produced via immunoSEQ multiplex PCR; TCRdb's table is partial and in-frame only. The sample contains over 1.5 million clones, around 98% of which appear only once. The sample comprised naive CD4+ T cells sorted from blood. Subset of the sample: CD45RA+ positively selected. The receptors come from a man under 40 in good health.

This chain links TRBV5-1 with TRBJ2-7; 7 nucleotides line up with TRBD1. The V and J ends lost 4 bases and 6 bases, in that order; junction bases with no gene match: 7. The CDR3 is 13 amino acids. Germline V gives CDR1 SGHRS, CDR2 YFSETQ. The CDR3 nucleotides read TGCGCCAGCAGCACAGGACAGGCCATCGAGCAGTACTTC. Protein sequence: CASSTGQAIEQYF.

The chain combines TRBV5-1 with TRBJ2-1, with D perhaps TRBD1 (6 bases). The CDR3 is 12 amino acids. CDR1 and CDR2 from the germline V gene are SGHRS and YFSETQ. V gave up 4 bases and J gave up 7 bases, with 9 bases separating them. The DNA for the CDR3 is TGCGCCAGCAGCCCAGACAGGAATGAGCAGTTCTTC. Amino acid sequence: CASSPDRNEQFF.

The chain recombines TRBV29-1 with TRBJ2-7; D is tentatively TRBD1 or TRBD2 (6 bases each). The CDR3 has 12 amino acids. The ends were cut back, 7 bases at V and 0 bases at J, with 10 bases in the middle. Germline assignment: CDR1 SQVTM and CDR2 ANQGSEA. CDR3 nucleotides: TGCAGCGGCGGGACATCCTCCTACGAGCAGTACTTC. Translation gives CSGGTSSYEQYF.

The V call is TRBV7-8, the J call TRBJ2-3, with TRBD2 identical over 10 bases. The CDR3 has 18 residues. Per the germline V gene, CDR1 is SGHVS and CDR2 is FQNEAQ. V gave up 2 bases and J gave up 2 bases; unmatched junction bases: 10. CDR3 DNA: TGTGCCAGCAGCTTATCGGTAGCGGGAGGTCCTTTCACAGATACGCAGTATTTT. Its protein product is CASSLSVAGGPFTDTQYF.

This rearrangement joins TRBV19 to TRBJ2-7; 10 bases match TRBD1. CDR1 and CDR2 from the germline V gene are LNHDA and SQIVND (reference sequence). The CDR3 contains 14 residues. The ends lost 3 bases at V and 5 bases at J; junction bases unmatched: 4. DNA for the CDR3: TGTGCCAGTAGTATGACAGGGGGCTTGAACGAGCAGTACTTC. It is translated as CASSMTGGLNEQYF. Variable domain in full (rest from reference TRBV19 and TRBJ2-7): DGGITQSPKYLFRKEGQNVTLSCEQNLNHDAMYWYRQDPGQGLRLIYYSQIVNDFQKGDIAEGYSVSREKKESFPLTVTSAQKNPTAFYLCASSMTGGLNEQYFGPGTRLTVT.

In DNA, the CDR3 is TGTGCCAGCAGCCGTTCACCAGACAGCGAGCAGTACTTC. Its translation is CASSRSPDSEQYF. The J gene is TRBJ2-7, the V gene TRBV28; D is perhaps TRBD1 (5 bases). This CDR3 contains 13 residues. V shed 6 bases and J shed 6 bases, with 15 bases lying between them. In germline, CDR1 is MDHEN, CDR2 SYDVKM. Supplemented by reference TRBV28 and TRBJ2-7, the full variable domain reads DVKVTQSSRYLVKRTGEKVFLECVQDMDHENMFWYRQDPGLGLRLIYFSYDVKMKEKGDIPEGYSVSREKKERFSLILESASTNQTSMYLCASSRSPDSEQYFGPGTRLTVT.

CDR3 region: CASSLLGGGVADTQYF. The CDR3 DNA is TGTGCCAGCAGCTTGTTGGGCGGAGGGGTCGCAGATACGCAGTATTTT. The chain carries TRBV5-8 and TRBJ2-3; TRBD2 might be the D (6 bases). The CDR3 covers 16 residues. Germline assignment: CDR1 SGHTS and CDR2 YDEGEE. V dropped 1 base and J dropped 4 bases, with 16 bases sitting between them. The full variable domain, its missing parts supplied by reference TRBV5-8 and TRBJ2-3, is EAGVTQSPTHLIKTRGQQATLRCSPISGHTSVYWYQQALGLGLQFLLWYDEGEERNRGNFPPRFSGRQFPNYSSELNVNALELEDSALYLCASSLLGGGVADTQYFGPGTRLTVL.

This sequence joins TRBV5-1 and TRBJ2-7; TRBD1 agrees at 9 bases. Germline assignment: CDR1 SGHRS and CDR2 YFSETQ. With V trimmed by 0 bases and J by 3 bases, 10 bases remained unmatched. This CDR3 is 17 amino acids long. CDR3 residues: CASSLVIGTGSYYEQYF. Here the CDR3 DNA reads TGCGCCAGCAGCTTGGTAATCGGGACAGGGAGTTACTACGAGCAGTACTTC.

V is TRBV15 and J is TRBJ2-1; 11 nucleotides line up with TRBD2. Trimming at V came to 2 bases and at J to 7 bases, leaving 7 bases not matched to a gene. Germline V gene data show CDR1 as LNHNV and CDR2 as YYDKDF (reference sequence). The CDR3 loop spans 16 amino acids. CDR3 DNA sequence: TGTGCCACCAGCAGATTAGCGGGAGGGCTAAAAAATGAGCAGTTCTTC. This translates into CATSRLAGGLKNEQFF.

The chain links TRBV7-9 to TRBJ2-2; D gene unclear. The CDR3 loop spans 12 amino acids. Trimming left V 5 bases short and J 7 bases short, with 8 bases between. Germline values: CDR1 SEHNR, CDR2 FQNEAQ (reference sequence). CDR3 DNA: TGTGCCAGCAGCACAGCAATCGGGGAGCTGTTTTTT. Its protein product is CASSTAIGELFF.

V usage is TRBV6-1 and J usage is TRBJ1-2; D perhaps matches TRBD1 (6 bases). Per the germline V gene, CDR1 is MNHNS and CDR2 is SASEGT. V was trimmed by 7 bases and J by 8 bases, leaving 11 bases between them. The CDR3 runs to 11 residues. The CDR3 nucleotides are TGTGCCAGCACACAGGGAGGGGGCTACACCTTC. Translating gives CASTQGGGYTF.

The V call is TRBV5-1, the J call TRBJ2-3; 9 bases fit TRBD1. V shed 0 bases, J shed 5 bases, and the junction held 4 bases outside the gene matches. The CDR3 consists of 15 residues. Germline V gives CDR1 SGHRS, CDR2 YFSETQ. The CDR3 protein is CASSLAGQGGDTQYF. The CDR3 DNA follows: TGCGCCAGCAGCTTGGCGGGACAGGGTGGAGATACGCAGTATTTT.

As concerns this clone: One end of the junction varies from germline; a read error may be responsible. Other DNA sequences in this specimen translate into the identical CDR3. The V and J genes are TRBV6-1 and TRBJ2-7, with D tentatively TRBD1 (5 bases). The CDR3 sequence is 12 residues long. Germline CDR1 reads MNHNS; CDR2 reads SASEGT. CDR3 coding DNA: TGTGCCAGCAGCGAAGCAGGGTACGAGCAGTACTTC. Translated: CASSEAGYEQYF.

The gene calls are TRBV9 and TRBJ2-5; D might be TRBD2 (5 bases). Trimming removed 3 bases from V and 2 bases from J, with 14 bases in between. The CDR3 has 15 amino acids. Germline-derived CDR1 and CDR2 are SGDLS and YYNGEE. The DNA of the CDR3 is TGTGCCAGCAGCGCTGCCGTGGGGAGACAAGAGACCCAGTACTTC. Protein product: CASSAAVGRQETQYF.

This rearrangement joins TRBV28 to TRBJ2-3; 10 positions match TRBD2. J lost 2 bases, V lost 1 base, and 6 bases had no gene match. From germline, CDR1 is MDHEN and CDR2 SYDVKM. The CDR3 consists of 17 residues. The CDR3 DNA sequence: TGTGCCAGCAGTTTATCTGGACTAGCGGACATCACAGATACGCAGTATTTT. Its protein product is CASSLSGLADITDTQYF.

The V and J genes are TRBV18 and TRBJ2-2; D tentatively fits TRBD1 or TRBD2 (5 bases each). The CDR3 is 16 amino acids. CDR1 is KGHSH, CDR2 LQKENI, per germline. Trimming removed 6 bases at V and 0 bases at J, with 14 bases between. CDR3 sequence: CASSSTGTANTGELFF. The CDR3 region has the DNA TGTGCCAGCTCCTCAACCGGGACGGCGAACACCGGGGAGCTGTTTTTT.

The chain has TRBV18 and TRBJ2-7, with a tentative D call TRBD2 (5 bases). CDR1 is KGHSH, CDR2 LQKENI, per germline. The CDR3 length is 13 residues. V lost 3 bases and J lost 5, with 11 bases in between. CDR3 in amino acids: CASSPNWENEQYF. DNA for the CDR3: TGTGCCAGCTCACCGAATTGGGAGAACGAGCAGTACTTC.

This chain joins TRBV6-5 and TRBJ2-3; 9 bases are shared with TRBD2. The CDR3 covers 15 residues. The V and J ends lost 4 bases and 0 bases, in that order; junction bases with no gene match: 2. Germline CDR1 reads MNHEY; CDR2 reads SVGAGI. CDR3 nucleotides: TGTGCCAGCAGTTTAGCGGGAGCGAGCACAGATACGCAGTATTTT. Amino acids: CASSLAGASTDTQYF.

The chain has TRBV18 and TRBJ2-3; 8 bases align to TRBD2. The V gene end was trimmed by 6 bases and the J gene end by 2 bases; junction bases not matched to a gene: 10. The CDR3 covers 16 residues. CDR1 KGHSH and CDR2 LQKENI come from the germline V gene. The CDR3 coding sequence is TGTGCCAGCTCCCGAAGAGCGGGAGTCGTCACAGATACGCAGTATTTT. This translates into CASSRRAGVVTDTQYF.

The V and J genes are TRBV28 and TRBJ2-7; TRBD2 agrees at 10 bases. The length of the CDR3 is 16 residues. J gave up 0 bases and V 2 bases, and 4 bases lay outside the gene matches. Germline V gives CDR1 MDHEN, CDR2 SYDVKM. The CDR3 DNA sequence: TGTGCCAGCAGTTTAGCCGGGACTAGCGTCTCCTACGAGCAGTACTTC. Translated, it gives CASSLAGTSVSYEQYF. Full variable domain (remainder filled in from reference TRBV28 and TRBJ2-7): DVKVTQSSRYLVKRTGEKVFLECVQDMDHENMFWYRQDPGLGLRLIYFSYDVKMKEKGDIPEGYSVSREKKERFSLILESASTNQTSMYLCASSLAGTSVSYEQYFGPGTRLTVT.

V is TRBV9 and J is TRBJ2-1; D gene ambiguous. The CDR3 is 13 residues long. Germline values: CDR1 SGDLS, CDR2 YYNGEE. Trimming cost V 2 bases and J 6 bases, with 9 bases left between them. The CDR3 region is CASSVQRTNEQFF. The DNA for the CDR3 is TGTGCCAGCAGCGTTCAACGGACCAATGAGCAGTTCTTC.

The V and J genes are TRBV5-1 and TRBJ2-3; D gene ambiguous. V gave up 1 base and J gave up 4 bases, with 7 bases separating them. This CDR3 comprises 13 residues. The V gene's germline CDR1 is SGHRS and CDR2 YFSETQ. The DNA for the CDR3 is TGCGCCAGCAGCTTGCCTGCAGCAGATACGCAGTATTTT. Translating gives CASSLPAADTQYF.

This clone occurred once. The chain recombines TRBV5-1 with TRBJ2-5, with 13 bases matching TRBD2. CDR1 is SGHRS, CDR2 YFSETQ, per germline. Losses at the gene ends were 3 bases for V and 2 bases for J; bases not matched to a gene: 10. The CDR3 covers 18 residues. The chain's CDR3 is CASSSGLAGDPKQETQYF. DNA for the CDR3: TGCGCCAGCAGCTCTGGACTAGCGGGAGACCCGAAACAAGAGACCCAGTACTTC.

This chain links TRBV6-4 with TRBJ2-2, with 8 bases identical to TRBD2. In germline, CDR1 is MRHNA, CDR2 SNTAGT. Germline trimming cut 2 bases from V and 7 bases from J; bases unmatched to any gene: 3. The CDR3 is 14 residues long. Written as DNA, the CDR3 is TGTGCCAGCAGTGACGAAGCGGGAGTCGGGGAGCTGTTTTTT. The encoded protein is CASSDEAGVGELFF.

J is TRBJ2-3 and V is TRBV5-6; 11 nucleotides agree with TRBD2. The length of the CDR3 is 17 residues. With 4 bases clipped from V and 3 bases from J, the junction kept 10 bases outside the gene matches. Germline V gene data show CDR1 as SGHDT and CDR2 as YYEEEE. The CDR3 nucleotides are TGTGCCAGCAGCCAAATGGGGACTAGCGGAATGACAGATACGCAGTATTTT. Translating it yields CASSQMGTSGMTDTQYF.

This chain uses TRBV29-1 with TRBJ2-4; D is ambiguous. Germline values: CDR1 SQVTM, CDR2 ANQGSEA. The V end lost 4 bases, the J end lost 5 bases, and 3 bases lay between the germline ends. The CDR3 has 10 residues. CDR3 residues: CSVGENIQYF. DNA for the CDR3: TGCAGCGTTGGGGAAAACATTCAGTACTTC.

V usage is TRBV10-3 and J usage is TRBJ1-5; D is undetermined. The CDR3 totals 14 residues. Per germline, CDR1 ENHRY and CDR2 SYGVKD. V was pared by 3 bases and J by 3 bases, with 9 bases between. In nucleotides, the CDR3 is TGTGCCATCAGTGACCCCAGAATCAATCAGCCCCAGCATTTT. Translating it yields CAISDPRINQPQHF.

The gene calls are TRBV5-1 and TRBJ2-6, with a weak D call TRBD1 (5 bases). The germline V gene encodes CDR1 SGHRS and CDR2 YFSETQ. The V end lost 4 bases, the J end lost 4 bases, and 12 bases lay between the germline ends. The length of the CDR3 is 15 residues. The CDR3 sequence is CASSPRVAGANVLTF. CDR3 bases: TGCGCCAGCAGCCCCAGGGTGGCGGGGGCCAACGTCCTGACTTTC.

This clone was seen just once. V usage is TRBV2 and J usage is TRBJ2-1; 10 bases are a match to TRBD2. CDR3 length: 15 amino acids. With 2 bases clipped from V and 9 bases from J, the junction kept 7 bases outside the gene matches. Germline V CDR1 and CDR2: SNHLY, FYNNEI. The CDR3 DNA reads as TGTGCCAGCAGTGAATGGGCTAGCGGGAGTGGTGAGCAGTTCTTC. This gives the protein CASSEWASGSGEQFF.